Presented here are 32 T cell receptor beta chains from one specimen sequenced in a study of blood T cell repertoires in COVID-19. Clones were sequenced by immunoSEQ multiplex PCR, and TCRdb holds only the in-frame ones, with some missing. In the table there are around 6,200 clones, about four fifths of which are singletons. The sequencing sample was made of peripheral blood. All receptors derive from a human donor with active COVID-19. The donor label of this sample is uncertain.

This chain connects TRBV19 to TRBJ2-2, with D perhaps matching TRBD1 (6 bases). The V gene's germline CDR1 is LNHDA and CDR2 SQIVND (reference sequence). The ends were cut back, 5 bases at V and 8 bases at J, with 12 bases in the middle. The CDR3 covers 13 residues. The CDR3 sequence is CASSQQGFGELFF. As DNA, the CDR3 is TGTGCCAGTAGTCAACAGGGTTTTGGGGAGCTGTTTTTT. Supplemented by reference TRBV19 and TRBJ2-2, the full variable domain reads DGGITQSPKYLFRKEGQNVTLSCEQNLNHDAMYWYRQDPGQGLRLIYYSQIVNDFQKGDIAEGYSVSREKKESFPLTVTSAQKNPTAFYLCASSQQGFGELFFGEGSRLTVL.

This chain connects TRBV27 to TRBJ1-2, with a possible D match to TRBD1 (5 bases). Per germline, CDR1 MNHEY and CDR2 SMNVEV (reference sequence). The CDR3 totals 13 residues. Trimming removed 3 bases from V and 2 bases from J, with 7 bases in between. CDR3: CASSLGGNYGYTF. In DNA form, the CDR3 reads TGTGCCAGCAGTTTGGGGGGGAACTATGGCTACACCTTC.

This clone was seen only a few times. The chain couples TRBV7-9 to TRBJ1-1; possible D gene TRBD1, 5 bases. The CDR3 runs 11 residues. V lost 8 bases, J lost 8 bases, and 12 bases lay in between. Germline V lookup: CDR1 SEHNR, CDR2 FQNEAQ (reference sequence). The CDR3 loop is CASAMGPEAFF. CDR3 in DNA: TGTGCCAGCGCTATGGGGCCAGAAGCTTTCTTT.

The gene calls are TRBV28 and TRBJ1-2, with D hard to call. The CDR3 spans 16 residues. Germline V gives CDR1 MDHEN, CDR2 SYDVKM. Trimming left V 3 bases short and J 8 bases short, with 22 bases between. The CDR3 sequence: CASSFFPPEKSGGYTF. The CDR3, as DNA: TGTGCCAGCAGTTTTTTTCCCCCTGAAAAAAGCGGCGGCTACACCTTC.

Comment on this clone: The junction departs from the called germline gene at one end, perhaps through a read error. The chain has TRBV7-7 and TRBJ2-1; 16 bases line up with TRBD2. Germline-derived CDR1 and CDR2 are SSHAT and FNYEAQ (reference sequence). The CDR3 has 19 residues. CDR3 in amino acids: CASSSETGTSGRARDEQFF. Here the CDR3 DNA reads TGTGCTAGCAGCTCGGAGACCGGGACTAGCGGGAGGGCTAGGGATGAGCAGTTCTTC.

This clone was seen a single time. This rearrangement joins TRBV2 to TRBJ2-3; 10 bases are a match to TRBD2. This CDR3 comprises 20 residues. V lost 4 bases to trimming and J lost 1 base; unmatched junction nucleotides: 17. Germline loops: CDR1 SNHLY, CDR2 FYNNEI. CDR3: CASSAVGLAGARLGTDTQYF. The CDR3 nucleotides are TGTGCCAGCAGTGCGGTAGGCCTAGCGGGGGCCCGCCTCGGCACAGATACGCAGTATTTT.

This CDR3 reads CASSLNLRNTEAFF. CDR3 bases: TGTGCCAGCAGCCTAAATCTCCGGAACACTGAAGCTTTCTTT. J is TRBJ1-1 and V is TRBV4-2; D is unclear. Germline lookup yields CDR1 LGHNA and CDR2 YNFKEQ. The CDR3 is made up of 14 amino acids. Trimming removed 4 bases from V and 1 base from J, with 10 bases in between.

V and J are TRBV19 and TRBJ1-1; D is undetermined. Germline assignment: CDR1 LNHDA and CDR2 SQIVND (reference sequence). The CDR3 length is 13 residues. Between the trimmed V and J ends, which lost 5 bases and 1 base, there was a span of 8 bases. The CDR3 bases are TGTGCCAGTAGTCCGGGTAAGAACACTGAAGCTTTCTTT. Protein: CASSPGKNTEAFF.

The chain joins TRBV28 to TRBJ1-1; tentative D call: TRBD1 (6 bases). The V gene's germline CDR1 is MDHEN and CDR2 SYDVKM. The CDR3 loop spans 11 amino acids. With 11 bases removed from V and 1 base from J, the gap between germline ends came to 8 bases. CDR3 protein: CAVRGNTEAFF. The CDR3 nucleotides are TGTGCCGTCAGGGGGAACACTGAAGCTTTCTTT.

The chain links TRBV30 to TRBJ2-6; 10 nucleotides align to TRBD1. The trim removed 3 bases at V and 4 bases at J, leaving 12 bases unmatched. Germline V gene sequence: CDR1 GTSNPN, CDR2 SVGIG (reference sequence). CDR3 size: 18 residues. The CDR3 sequence: CAWSGAGQGVAGANVLTF. The CDR3 nucleotides are TGTGCCTGGAGCGGGGCCGGACAGGGGGTGGCCGGGGCCAACGTCCTGACTTTC.

The chain employs TRBV7-6 and TRBJ2-2, with a weak D call TRBD1 (6 bases). CDR3 length: 15 amino acids. The germline gives CDR1 SGHVS, CDR2 FNYEAQ. Deletions cut 6 bases from V and 1 base from J, with 12 bases between. CDR3 DNA sequence: TGTGCCAGCAGTTCCGGGACAAAGAACACCGGGGAGCTGTTTTTT. The encoded protein is CASSSGTKNTGELFF.

J is TRBJ2-5 and V is TRBV14; D is perhaps TRBD1 (5 bases). Trimming left V 0 bases short and J 4 bases short, with 9 bases between. Germline-derived CDR1 and CDR2 are SGHDN and FVKESK. The CDR3 loop spans 14 amino acids. The CDR3: CASSQDRATETQYF. As DNA, the CDR3 is TGTGCCAGCAGCCAAGACAGGGCCACAGAGACCCAGTACTTC.

V usage is TRBV6-2 or TRBV6-3 and J usage is TRBJ2-1; D is undetermined. V lost 3 bases and J lost 4, with 13 bases in between. The CDR3 length is 15 residues. The germline V gene encodes CDR1 MNHEY and CDR2 SVGEGT. The CDR3 nucleotides read TGTGCCAGCAGTTATTTGAGGCCCCCGTACAATGAGCAGTTCTTC. This translates into CASSYLRPPYNEQFF.

The V and J genes are TRBV18 and TRBJ1-2, with TRBD1 identical over 10 bases. Losses at the gene ends were 3 bases for V and 6 bases for J; bases not matched to a gene: 16. This CDR3 comprises 18 residues. CDR1 is KGHSH and CDR2 is LQKENI in the germline V gene. This CDR3 reads CASSPVPGTGVFGHGYTF. The CDR3 coding sequence is TGTGCCAGCTCACCGGTCCCCGGGACAGGGGTCTTCGGCCATGGCTACACCTTC.

The rearrangement links TRBV7-9 to TRBJ1-1; D uncertain. This CDR3 comprises 15 residues. Deletions cut 1 base from V and 0 bases from J, with 9 bases between. Germline CDR1 is SEHNR and CDR2 is FQNEAQ (reference sequence). The CDR3 nucleotides are TGTGCCAGCAGCTTAGATTGGGAGCTGAACACTGAAGCTTTCTTT. Protein: CASSLDWELNTEAFF.

This clone has only one observation. The rearrangement uses TRBV3-1 (or the pseudogene TRBV3-2) and TRBJ2-2, with TRBD2 identical over 11 bases. Germline V lookup: CDR1 LGHDT, CDR2 YNNKEL (reference sequence). This CDR3 is built from 17 residues. V lost 3 bases, J lost 8 bases, and 11 bases stayed unmatched. The CDR3 is CASSHPLLAGGVGELFF. The CDR3 DNA sequence: TGTGCCAGCAGCCATCCTCTCCTAGCGGGGGGTGTAGGGGAGCTGTTTTTT.

The chain uses TRBV29-1 and TRBJ2-3; TRBD2 agrees at 7 bases. The ends lost 7 bases at V and 0 bases at J; junction bases unmatched: 10. CDR1 and CDR2 from the germline V gene are SQVTM and ANQGSEA. There are 15 residues in the CDR3. Here the CDR3 DNA reads TGCAGCGCGGTACCGCGGGAGTTTAGCACAGATACGCAGTATTTT. This translates into CSAVPREFSTDTQYF.

This clone was found once. The V gene is TRBV27, the J gene TRBJ2-3; 12 bases align to TRBD2. The germline gives CDR1 MNHEY, CDR2 SMNVEV (reference sequence). This CDR3 spans 18 amino acids. With 2 bases clipped from V and 4 bases from J, the junction kept 10 bases outside the gene matches. As DNA, the CDR3 is TGTGCCAGCAGTTTACCTACTAGCGGGGGGCCGGGAGCAGATACGCAGTATTTT. Translated: CASSLPTSGGPGADTQYF.

V is TRBV7-2 and J is TRBJ1-2; weak D call: TRBD1 (5 bases). Germline V CDR1 and CDR2: SGHTA, FQGNSA. Trimming left V 5 bases short and J 6 bases short, with 25 bases between. The CDR3 covers 17 residues. The chain's CDR3 is CASSPVGGEWASNGYTF. The CDR3, as DNA: TGTGCCAGCAGCCCCGTGGGGGGGGAATGGGCCAGCAATGGCTACACCTTC.

V is TRBV19 and J is TRBJ2-2; 8 bases line up with TRBD1. V lost 7 bases, J lost 6 bases, and 4 bases stayed unmatched. This CDR3 spans 13 amino acids. From germline, CDR1 is LNHDA and CDR2 SQIVND (reference sequence). The CDR3 DNA reads TGTGCCAGTAACAGGGGGGTGGCCGGGGAGCTGTTTTTT. Residues: CASNRGVAGELFF.

V gene TRBV3-1 (or the pseudogene TRBV3-2) combines with J gene TRBJ2-3; 11 nucleotides agree with TRBD1. With 2 bases clipped from V and 4 bases from J, the junction kept 2 bases outside the gene matches. The V gene's germline CDR1 is LGHDT and CDR2 YNNKEL (reference sequence). The CDR3 runs to 15 residues. CDR3 bases: TGTGCCAGCAGCCAATGGGGACAGGGGGCAGATACGCAGTATTTT. Encoded protein: CASSQWGQGADTQYF.

The chain couples TRBV4-2 to TRBJ2-5; 7 bases are a match to TRBD1. Germline V gene data show CDR1 as LGHNA and CDR2 as YNFKEQ. The CDR3 loop spans 14 amino acids. V shed 1 base and J 5 bases; nucleotides not matched to a gene: 4. DNA for the CDR3: TGTGCCAGCAGCCAAGTGACAGGGTGGGAGACCCAGTACTTC. Protein sequence: CASSQVTGWETQYF.

V and J are TRBV9 and TRBJ2-2; perhaps TRBD1 as D (5 bases). Deletions cut 0 bases from V and 9 bases from J, with 15 bases between. Germline loops: CDR1 SGDLS, CDR2 YYNGEE. The CDR3 is 15 residues long. CDR3 DNA sequence: TGTGCCAGCAGCGTAGGTAACAGGCTGAGTAGGGAGCTGTTTTTT. This codes for CASSVGNRLSRELFF. The entire variable domain, with the rest obtained from reference TRBV9 and TRBJ2-2, is as follows: DSGVTQTPKHLITATGQRVTLRCSPRSGDLSVYWYQQSLDQGLQFLIQYYNGEERAKGNILERFSAQQFPDLHSELNLSSLELGDSALYFCASSVGNRLSRELFFGEGSRLTVL.

V gene TRBV3-1 (or the pseudogene TRBV3-2) combines with J gene TRBJ1-1, with a weak D call TRBD1 (5 bases). V lost 1 base and J lost 7, with 13 bases in between. The CDR3 consists of 14 residues. Germline CDR1 reads LGHDT; CDR2 reads YNNKEL (reference sequence). Here the CDR3 reads CASSQAAGRGEAFF. As DNA, the CDR3 is TGTGCCAGCAGCCAAGCTGCGGGACGGGGTGAAGCTTTCTTT.

The chain carries TRBV28 and TRBJ1-3; D ambiguous. The germline V and J ends were trimmed by 7 bases and 0 bases, with 16 bases remaining between them. Germline CDR1 MDHEN, CDR2 SYDVKM. CDR3 length: 16 residues. This chain's CDR3 is CASMPFTLSSGNTIYF. The CDR3 nucleotides are TGTGCCAGCATGCCCTTTACACTATCCTCTGGAAACACCATATATTTT.

This rearrangement joins TRBV3-1 (or the pseudogene TRBV3-2) to TRBJ1-1, with D tentatively TRBD1 (6 bases). The V end lost 5 bases, the J end lost 11 bases, and 15 bases lay between the germline ends. Looked up from germline, CDR1 is LGHDT and CDR2 is YNNKEL (reference sequence). The CDR3 totals 12 residues. The CDR3 DNA is TGTGCCAGCAGCACTCCCCAGGGGCGGGCTTTCTTT. It translates to CASSTPQGRAFF.

This clone came up a few times. The chain links TRBV19 to TRBJ2-1; TRBD2 matches at 11 bases. Losses at the gene ends were 4 bases for V and 0 bases for J; bases not matched to a gene: 8. In germline, CDR1 is LNHDA, CDR2 SQIVND (reference sequence). CDR3 length equals 18 residues. This CDR3 is CASSTGLAAPSSYNEQFF. The CDR3, as DNA: TGTGCCAGTAGTACGGGACTAGCGGCCCCTAGCTCCTACAATGAGCAGTTCTTC.

The gene calls are TRBV19 and TRBJ2-1, with 8 bases identical to TRBD2. The V and J ends lost 6 bases and 8 bases, in that order; junction bases with no gene match: 6. CDR1 is LNHDA, CDR2 SQIVND, per germline (reference sequence). CDR3 length equals 13 residues. The CDR3 loop reads CASSYREGHEQFF. CDR3 in DNA: TGTGCCAGTAGCTACCGGGAGGGGCATGAGCAGTTCTTC. The variable domain in full, with the rest retrieved from reference TRBV19 and TRBJ2-1, is DGGITQSPKYLFRKEGQNVTLSCEQNLNHDAMYWYRQDPGQGLRLIYYSQIVNDFQKGDIAEGYSVSREKKESFPLTVTSAQKNPTAFYLCASSYREGHEQFFGPGTRLTVL.

V gene TRBV5-1 combines with J gene TRBJ1-1; 8 positions match TRBD1. Germline V lookup: CDR1 SGHRS, CDR2 YFSETQ. With 4 bases clipped from V and 4 bases from J, the junction kept 3 bases outside the gene matches. The CDR3 consists of 13 residues. The CDR3 loop reads CASSPDRGTEAFF. In nucleotides, the CDR3 is TGCGCCAGCAGCCCCGACAGGGGCACTGAAGCTTTCTTT.

The J gene is TRBJ1-1, the V gene TRBV5-1; D is possibly TRBD1 (5 bases). The V end was cut by 0 bases, the J end by 2 bases, with 8 bases between. Looked up from germline, CDR1 is SGHRS and CDR2 is YFSETQ. The CDR3 loop spans 14 amino acids. CDR3 in DNA: TGCGCCAGCAGCTTGGGACAGACTAACACTGAAGCTTTCTTT. This gives the protein CASSLGQTNTEAFF.

The chain uses TRBV12-3 or TRBV12-4 and TRBJ1-6, with D possibly TRBD1 on 6 matching bases. V was pared by 2 bases and J by 11 bases, with 10 bases between. The CDR3 consists of 13 residues. The CDR3 sequence is CASSLSGGPPLHF. In DNA, the CDR3 is TGTGCCAGCAGTTTATCTGGGGGCCCACCCCTCCACTTT.

The chain has TRBV19 and TRBJ2-1; 14 nucleotides agree with TRBD2. V shed 5 bases, J shed 1 base, and the junction held 7 bases outside the gene matches. The germline gives CDR1 LNHDA, CDR2 SQIVND (reference sequence). There are 18 residues in the CDR3. Here the CDR3 reads CASSPRTSGGWSYNEQFF. The CDR3 DNA is TGTGCCAGTAGTCCAAGGACTAGCGGGGGGTGGTCCTACAATGAGCAGTTCTTC. Complete variable domain (other parts from reference TRBV19 and TRBJ2-1): DGGITQSPKYLFRKEGQNVTLSCEQNLNHDAMYWYRQDPGQGLRLIYYSQIVNDFQKGDIAEGYSVSREKKESFPLTVTSAQKNPTAFYLCASSPRTSGGWSYNEQFFGPGTRLTVL.